A single sample gave rise to the 28 T cell receptor beta chains below, sequenced in a study of patients and donors after allogeneic stem cell transplantation. One entry per CDR3 protein results from TCRdb running MiXCR on the RT-PCR reads. The sample yields roughly 250,000 distinct CDR3 sequences, around an eighth seen once. Sequenced material: blood, either unsorted or a sorted T cell fraction (not recorded which). All receptors come from a human donor who was either an allogeneic HSCT recipient or a stem cell or donor lymphocyte infusion donor (not recorded which). It is not recorded whose cells these are; they may come from a transplant donor.

CDR3 nucleotides: TGTGCCAGCAGCGACACAGTAAATTCACCCCTCCACTTT. It specifies CASSDTVNSPLHF. V gene TRBV7-6 combines with J gene TRBJ1-6; D unresolved. This CDR3 comprises 13 residues. Trimming left V 5 bases short and J 7 bases short, with 9 bases between. The germline gives CDR1 SGHVS, CDR2 FNYEAQ. Full variable domain (missing parts from reference TRBV7-6 and TRBJ1-6): GAGVSQSPRYKVTKRGQDVALRCDPISGHVSLYWYRQALGQGPEFLTYFNYEAQQDKSGLPNDRFSAERPEGSISTLTIQRTEQRDSAMYRCASSDTVNSPLHFGNGTRLTVT.

This clonotype was observed a handful of times. This rearrangement joins TRBV30 to TRBJ1-2, with 8 bases aligning to TRBD1. In germline, CDR1 is GTSNPN, CDR2 SVGIG (reference sequence). V lost 5 bases to trimming and J lost 5 bases; unmatched junction nucleotides: 4. The CDR3 is 12 residues long. Written as DNA, the CDR3 is TGTGCCTGGGGTGACAGGGGATATGGCTACACCTTC. Its protein product is CAWGDRGYGYTF. Supplemented by reference TRBV30 and TRBJ1-2, the full variable domain reads SQTIHQWPATLVQPVGSPLSLECTVEGTSNPNLYWYRQAAGRGLQLLFYSVGIGQISSEVPQNLSASRPQDRQFILSSKKLLLSDSGFYLCAWGDRGYGYTFGSGTRLTVV.

This chain joins TRBV5-1 and TRBJ2-2; D uncertain. This CDR3 is 15 amino acids long. Germline loops: CDR1 SGHRS, CDR2 YFSETQ. V dropped 3 bases and J dropped 6 bases, with 15 bases sitting between them. This CDR3 reads CASSSVVGSAGELFF. In DNA, the CDR3 is TGCGCCAGCAGCTCCGTTGTTGGCTCCGCCGGGGAGCTGTTTTTT.

In this sample, this clonotype turned up many times. The chain carries TRBV6-1 and TRBJ1-6; no clear D gene. The CDR3 extends over 17 amino acids. Trimming took off 1 base at V and 6 bases at J, with 16 bases between the two ends. Germline values: CDR1 MNHNS, CDR2 SASEGT. The CDR3 is CASSEGVRYGLNSPLHF. The CDR3 region has the DNA TGTGCCAGCAGTGAAGGGGTTAGGTACGGCCTTAATTCACCCCTCCACTTT.

This clonotype was seen many times. The chain links TRBV7-9 to TRBJ2-3; no definite D call. This CDR3 has 15 amino acids. V was trimmed by 1 base and J by 0 bases, leaving 8 bases between them. Germline values: CDR1 SEHNR, CDR2 FQNEAQ (reference sequence). The CDR3 is CASSLGESSTDTQYF. DNA for the CDR3: TGTGCCAGCAGCTTAGGGGAATCTAGCACAGATACGCAGTATTTT.

The rearrangement joins TRBV18 to TRBJ2-2, with a tentative D call TRBD2 (5 bases). Germline V gene lookup returns CDR1 KGHSH and CDR2 LQKENI. This CDR3 comprises 16 residues. Trimming stripped 1 base from V and 0 bases from J, with 9 bases between. CDR3 bases: TGTGCCAGCTCACCACGAGGGCTGTCGAACACCGGGGAGCTGTTTTTT. Its protein is CASSPRGLSNTGELFF.

The chain is built from TRBV20-1 and TRBJ2-1, with TRBD2 matching 7 bases. V shed 3 bases, J shed 6 bases, and the junction held 8 bases outside the gene matches. The V gene's germline CDR1 is DFQATT and CDR2 SNEGSKA (reference sequence). The CDR3 contains 14 residues. CDR3 loop: CSASGREISNEQFF. Here the CDR3 DNA reads TGCAGTGCTAGCGGGCGGGAGATATCCAATGAGCAGTTCTTC.

This clonotype came up a few times. V is TRBV14 and J is TRBJ2-5, with a possible D match to TRBD1 (5 bases). The germline V and J ends were trimmed by 1 base and 5 bases, with 17 bases remaining between them. The CDR3 is 16 residues long. Germline lookup yields CDR1 SGHDN and CDR2 FVKESK. The CDR3 region has the DNA TGTGCCAGCAGCCAAGGGGCAGGGTTTTTTGAGGAGACCCAGTACTTC. It specifies CASSQGAGFFEETQYF.

This sequence joins TRBV7-9 and TRBJ1-3; perhaps TRBD1 as D (5 bases). Germline CDR1 and CDR2: SEHNR and FQNEAQ (reference sequence). Deletions cut 4 bases from V and 0 bases from J, with 13 bases between. CDR3 length: 16 residues. The DNA of the CDR3 is TGTGCCAGCAGCTACGGAGGGGTGTCCTCTGGAAACACCATATATTTT. Translated, it gives CASSYGGVSSGNTIYF.

This clonotype has at least ten counts. This chain uses TRBV24-1 with TRBJ2-1; D is uncertain. This CDR3 contains 14 residues. The V and J ends lost 0 bases and 5 bases respectively, with 7 bases between them. Germline V gives CDR1 KGHDR, CDR2 SFDVKD. This CDR3 reads CATSDLNSHNEQFF. CDR3 nucleotides: TGTGCCACCAGTGATTTGAACAGTCACAATGAGCAGTTCTTC.

The CDR3 region is CATRPPSGHNNEQFF. In DNA form, the CDR3 reads TGTGCCACCCGCCCCCCCAGCGGCCATAACAATGAGCAGTTCTTC. The V call is TRBV6-1, the J call TRBJ2-1; TRBD2 might be the D (5 bases). V was cut by 10 bases and J by 5 bases, with 21 bases left in between. The CDR3 loop spans 15 amino acids. Per the germline V gene, CDR1 is MNHNS and CDR2 is SASEGT.

The rearrangement links TRBV11-3 to TRBJ2-7, with D unresolved. The V end lost 4 bases, the J end lost 7 bases, and 11 bases lay between the germline ends. This CDR3 is built from 12 residues. The germline V gene has CDR1 SGHNT and CDR2 YENEEA. CDR3 DNA sequence: TGTGCCAGCAGCTCCCCCCAAGGGGAGCAGTACTTC. It is translated as CASSSPQGEQYF.

The chain recombines TRBV18 with TRBJ2-5, with no clear D. The CDR3 consists of 12 residues. Germline V gene lookup returns CDR1 KGHSH and CDR2 LQKENI. V lost 7 bases, J lost 2 bases, and 8 bases lay in between. CDR3 in amino acids: CASFSLQETQYF. The CDR3 nucleotides read TGTGCCAGCTTTTCACTACAAGAGACCCAGTACTTC.

This clonotype was observed a handful of times. The chain is built from TRBV6-4 and TRBJ2-1; D is unresolved. The CDR3 spans 14 residues. In germline, CDR1 is MRHNA, CDR2 SNTAGT. Trimming took 2 bases from V and 9 from J, leaving 14 bases between them. CDR3: CASSDRPLTGEQFF. The CDR3 coding sequence is TGTGCCAGCAGTGACCGCCCGTTGACTGGTGAGCAGTTCTTC.

This clonotype has a handful of counts. The chain carries TRBV7-2 and TRBJ1-2; possibly TRBD1 for D (5 bases). The ends were cut back, 5 bases at V and 2 bases at J, with 15 bases in the middle. Germline lookup yields CDR1 SGHTA and CDR2 FQGNSA. This CDR3 comprises 15 residues. CDR3 loop: CASSGGGRANYGYTF. DNA of the CDR3: TGTGCCAGCAGCGGGGGGGGGAGAGCCAACTATGGCTACACCTTC.

Notes on this clonotype: The junction and the germline gene differ at one end; a read error may be behind it. V usage is TRBV15 and J usage is TRBJ2-5, with 7 bases matching TRBD1. This CDR3 has 15 amino acids. CDR1 is LNHNV, CDR2 YYDKDF, per germline (reference sequence). The DNA for the CDR3 is TGTGCCACCAGCAGAGAAGGGACAGCACAAGAGACCCGGTACTTC. Protein product: CATSREGTAQETRYF. The full variable domain, in which reference TRBV15 and TRBJ2-5 provide the parts outside the CDR3, is DAMVIQNPRYQVTQFGKPVTLSCSQTLNHNVMYWYQQKSSQAPKLLFHYYDKDFNNEADTPDNFQSRRPNTSFCFLDIRSPGLGDTAMYLCATSREGTAQETRYFGPGTRLLVL.

There are many counts of this clonotype. The CDR3 bases are TGCAGTGCTAGAGATTATTCAGGACTAGCGGGGGGGCCCAACGAGCAGTACTTC. The encoded protein is CSARDYSGLAGGPNEQYF. The chain combines TRBV20-1 with TRBJ2-7; 15 nucleotides line up with TRBD2. CDR3 length: 18 residues. The V segment lost 0 bases and the J segment 5 bases; nucleotides outside the gene matches: 11. Germline V CDR1 and CDR2: DFQATT, SNEGSKA (reference sequence).

This clonotype came up a few times. This rearrangement joins TRBV20-1 to TRBJ2-1; 10 bases match TRBD2. Germline lookup yields CDR1 DFQATT and CDR2 SNEGSKA (reference sequence). This CDR3 is 17 amino acids long. The trim removed 6 bases at V and 6 bases at J, leaving 17 bases unmatched. Here the CDR3 DNA reads TGCAGTGCCCGACGCACCCTAGCGGGAGTAGGGGGCAATGAGCAGTTCTTC. Its translation is CSARRTLAGVGGNEQFF.

This clonotype came up a few times. The rearrangement links TRBV2 to TRBJ2-3; D uncertain. The V end was cut by 3 bases, the J end by 1 base, with 8 bases between. The CDR3 has 14 residues. The germline gives CDR1 SNHLY, CDR2 FYNNEI. The CDR3 reads CASSDGFGTDTQYF. CDR3 bases: TGTGCCAGCAGTGACGGGTTTGGCACAGATACGCAGTATTTT.

This clonotype was counted a few times. The V and J genes are TRBV27 and TRBJ2-7; maybe TRBD1 (5 bases). Germline assignment: CDR1 MNHEY and CDR2 SMNVEV (reference sequence). The CDR3 contains 15 residues. The germline V and J ends were trimmed by 2 bases and 2 bases, with 13 bases remaining between them. CDR3 sequence: CASSLRRVGAYEQYF. CDR3 in DNA: TGTGCCAGCAGTTTAAGGAGAGTAGGGGCCTACGAGCAGTACTTC.

This clonotype was counted ten times or more. V usage is TRBV30 and J usage is TRBJ1-3; no clear D. The CDR3 is 15 amino acids. The V gene lost 0 bases and the J gene lost 0 bases, with 9 bases spanning the gap. The V gene's germline CDR1 is GTSNPN and CDR2 SVGIG (reference sequence). The CDR3 nucleotides are TGTGCCTGGAGTGTAAGGAGAACCTCTGGAAACACCATATATTTT. Its protein product is CAWSVRRTSGNTIYF.

Many counts were recorded for this clonotype. This chain links TRBV2 with TRBJ2-1; 7 bases fit TRBD2. CDR1 and CDR2 from the germline V gene are SNHLY and FYNNEI. The ends lost 5 bases at V and 0 bases at J; junction bases unmatched: 1. The length of the CDR3 is 14 residues. The CDR3 loop reads CASSSGDSYNEQFF. The CDR3 DNA follows: TGTGCCAGCAGTAGCGGGGACTCCTACAATGAGCAGTTCTTC.

This clonotype was observed a handful of times. The rearrangement uses TRBV2 and TRBJ2-3, with D maybe TRBD1 (6 bases). Trimming removed 6 bases at V and 0 bases at J, with 13 bases between. Germline-derived CDR1 and CDR2 are SNHLY and FYNNEI. The CDR3 sequence is 15 residues long. The DNA of the CDR3 is TGTGCCAGCAGGGCCGACAGGTTTAGCACAGATACGCAGTATTTT. Amino acids: CASRADRFSTDTQYF.

The rearrangement links TRBV5-8 to TRBJ2-1; D is ambiguous. Germline CDR1 and CDR2: SGHTS and YDEGEE. V gave up 6 bases and J gave up 0 bases, with 7 bases separating them. The length of the CDR3 is 13 residues. The CDR3 loop is CASTTFSYNEQFF. The CDR3, as DNA: TGTGCCAGCACGACCTTCTCCTACAATGAGCAGTTCTTC.

The rearrangement joins TRBV6-2 or TRBV6-3 to TRBJ2-5, with a possible D match to TRBD2 (6 bases). V lost 2 bases, J lost 2 bases, and 21 bases lay in between. The CDR3 contains 18 residues. Germline values: CDR1 MNHEY, CDR2 SVGEGT. CDR3 in DNA: TGTGCCAGCAGTTACCTTGGAGTAGGAGGGGCGTTTCAAGAGACCCAGTACTTC. It yields the protein CASSYLGVGGAFQETQYF.

V gene TRBV28 combines with J gene TRBJ2-7, with D possibly being TRBD2 (7 bases). Trimming shortened V by 7 bases and J by 2 bases, and 12 bases separated the two germline ends. CDR1 is MDHEN and CDR2 is SYDVKM in the germline V gene. This CDR3 has 13 residues. The CDR3 sequence is CASTRGDTYEQYF. CDR3 coding DNA: TGTGCCAGCACCCGGGGGGACACCTACGAGCAGTACTTC.

The chain links TRBV3-1 to TRBJ2-7; the D is unclear. The V end lost 1 base, the J end lost 0 bases, and 10 bases lay between the germline ends. The germline gives CDR1 LGHDT, CDR2 YNNKEL (reference sequence). The CDR3 has 15 residues. The CDR3 DNA sequence: TGTGCCAGCAGCCAAGTAGCCCTCGGCTCCTACGAGCAGTACTTC. Its translation is CASSQVALGSYEQYF.

The V gene is TRBV11-2, the J gene TRBJ2-3, with D possibly matching TRBD2 (5 bases). V was clipped by 1 base and J by 6 bases, with 11 bases between them. The V gene's germline CDR1 is SGHAT and CDR2 FQNNGV. The CDR3 totals 14 residues. DNA of the CDR3: TGTGCCAGCAGCTTAGCCCGCGGGTCTGATACGCAGTATTTT. The encoded protein is CASSLARGSDTQYF.